What follows are 5 T cell receptor beta chains derived from one specimen sequenced in a study of response to subunit inactivated influenza vaccine. Using its own MiXCR run on the RT-PCR reads, TCRdb lists one record per CDR3 protein. In the table there are around 540,000 distinct CDR3 sequences, approximately 12% of which are singletons. The source material was PBMCs from blood, sampled on the day of vaccination. The receptors originated from a man aged 45-65 years who received an inactivated influenza vaccine.

This clonotype came up a few times. This rearrangement joins TRBV29-1 to TRBJ2-1, with unresolved D. The V gene lost 6 bases and the J gene lost 4 bases, with 7 bases spanning the gap. The germline V gene has CDR1 SQVTM and CDR2 ANQGSEA. This CDR3 contains 11 residues. CDR3 sequence (DNA): TGCAGCGTCAGGTTATACAATGAGCAGTTCTTC. Its protein product is CSVRLYNEQFF.

The sample holds a few counts of this clonotype. The chain is built from TRBV28 and TRBJ2-6; no clear D. The CDR3 is 17 residues long. Trimming took off 6 bases at V and 0 bases at J, with 15 bases between the two ends. Per the germline V gene, CDR1 is MDHEN and CDR2 is SYDVKM. CDR3 sequence: CASSPRQVSSGANVLTF. The CDR3 bases are TGTGCCAGCAGCCCTCGGCAGGTCAGCTCTGGGGCCAACGTCCTGACTTTC.

This clonotype was seen a handful of times. The chain recombines TRBV5-1 with TRBJ2-6, with TRBD1 as a possible D gene (5 bases). CDR1 and CDR2 from the germline V gene are SGHRS and YFSETQ. This CDR3 region has 15 residues. The V and J ends lost 3 bases and 0 bases respectively, with 7 bases between them. CDR3 sequence reads: CASSSQDSGANVLTF. CDR3 coding DNA: TGCGCCAGCAGCTCACAGGACTCTGGGGCCAACGTCCTGACTTTC.

This clonotype showed up just a few times. The V gene is TRBV12-3 or TRBV12-4, the J gene TRBJ2-1, with TRBD2 identical over 7 bases. The CDR3 covers 14 residues. J lost 12 bases, V lost 1 base, and 9 bases had no gene match. CDR3 protein: CASSLGAGVSGQFF. The CDR3 DNA sequence: TGTGCCAGCAGTTTAGGGGCGGGGGTATCTGGGCAGTTCTTC.

The gene calls are TRBV20-1 and TRBJ2-1, with 8 bases matching TRBD2. V shed 3 bases, J shed 2 bases, and the junction held 6 bases outside the gene matches. CDR3 length equals 15 residues. Germline-derived CDR1 and CDR2 are DFQATT and SNEGSKA (reference sequence). CDR3 DNA: TGCAGTGCTAGCCACAGCGGGGGCCCCTACAATGAGCAGTTCTTC. Translating gives CSASHSGGPYNEQFF.